This T cell receptor beta chain was profiled in a study of T-cell reconstitution after alpha-beta-depleted transplantation in children. Unique molecular identifiers were incorporated when the TCRbeta library was constructed. MiXCR was run by TCRdb on the PCR reads, yielding one entry per CDR3 protein. The repertoire includes about 980,000 distinct CDR3 sequences, about 26% of them detected once, and about 28% sits in the top ten. The CDR3 contains 16 residues. The germline V and J ends were trimmed by 2 bases and 7 bases, with 18 bases remaining between them. Germline CDR1 is MNHEY and CDR2 is SVGAGI.

This sample comprised PBMCs, mostly from graft donor cells, obtained 360 days after TCRalphabeta/CD19-depleted stem cell transplant. The J gene is TRBJ2-1, the V gene TRBV6-5; tentative D call: TRBD2 (5 bases). The receptor comes from a boy less than two years old who had a stem cell transplant for SCID, so the T cells may come from the graft donor. CDR3 amino acids: CASSYPGKGRWNEQFF. The CDR3 region has the DNA TGTGCCAGCAGTTACCCCGGGAAGGGCAGGTGGAATGAGCAGTTCTTC.